This T cell receptor beta chain emerged from a study of beta chain features in type 1 diabetes. Since all of the isolated RNA was reverse transcribed, expressed TCRB transcripts were what got sequenced. Assay used: immunoSEQ multiplex PCR; TCRdb lists only in-frame clones, some missing. The sample shows around 340,000 clones, roughly 8% of them seen only once. Study observations and caveats: A greater similarity of naive, central memory and Treg TCRB repertoires was seen among patients than among healthy donors.

This clone was counted only a few times. The antigen remains unidentified. Trimming took 5 bases from V and 1 from J, leaving 15 bases between them. The CDR3 contains 16 residues. Germline CDR1 is SGHVS and CDR2 is FQNEAQ. Every single donor gave one heparinised blood draw, and these averaged around 110 mL. The sequence was obtained from a woman between 18 and 29 years old in good health. The chain has TRBV7-8 and TRBJ2-1, with D possibly matching TRBD2 (6 bases). Sequenced: central memory CD4+ T cells from blood. CDR3 loop: CASSLRSGVSYNEQFF. The CDR3 DNA follows: TGTGCCAGCAGCCTACGGTCGGGAGTGTCCTACAATGAGCAGTTCTTC.